These 16 T cell receptor beta chains were all obtained from the same sample, sequenced in a study of control samples from healthy donors and cancer patients. Sequencing used immunoSEQ multiplex PCR; TCRdb keeps in-frame clones, though not all of them. The sample lists about 150,000 clones, about 93% occurring once. What was sequenced was blood. The source of these receptors is a man aged 50 to 59 in good health.

The V and J genes are TRBV4-2 and TRBJ2-1; D may match TRBD1 or TRBD2 (5 bases each). The CDR3 runs 16 residues. The V and J ends lost 4 bases and 0 bases respectively, with 13 bases between them. Germline CDR1 LGHNA, CDR2 YNFKEQ. CDR3 in amino acids: CASSPGTVSSYNEQFF. Written as DNA, the CDR3 is TGTGCCAGCAGCCCGGGGACGGTTAGCTCCTACAATGAGCAGTTCTTC.

CDR3 coding DNA: TGCGCCAGCAGTGACCCCAGAGGGGGCGGACACAATGAGCAGTTCTTC. It translates to CASSDPRGGGHNEQFF. The chain recombines TRBV10-1 with TRBJ2-1, with TRBD1 matching 7 bases. V gave up 3 bases and J gave up 5 bases; unmatched junction bases: 10. Germline CDR1 WNHNN, CDR2 SYGVQD (reference sequence). The CDR3 totals 16 residues.

The V and J genes are TRBV11-2 and TRBJ2-1; unclear D gene. V was shortened by 4 bases and J by 9 bases, with 13 bases between the two germline ends. The germline V gene encodes CDR1 SGHAT and CDR2 FQNNGV. The CDR3 is made up of 13 amino acids. The CDR3 spells CASSSDPRGEQFF. CDR3 bases: TGTGCCAGCAGCTCCGACCCGCGTGGTGAGCAGTTCTTC. The complete variable domain, with remaining parts taken from reference TRBV11-2 and TRBJ2-1, reads EAGVAQSPRYKIIEKRQSVAFWCNPISGHATLYWYQQILGQGPKLLIQFQNNGVVDDSQLPKDRFSAERLKGVDSTLKIQPAKLEDSAVYLCASSSDPRGEQFFGPGTRLTVL.

This clone showed up just once. This chain joins TRBV5-1 and TRBJ1-1; 9 bases map to TRBD1. The CDR3 is 14 residues long. The trim removed 4 bases at V and 6 bases at J, leaving 7 bases unmatched. The germline CDR1 and CDR2 sequences are SGHRS and YFSETQ. The CDR3 spells CASSPWDREAEAFF. The CDR3 bases are TGCGCCAGCAGCCCCTGGGACAGGGAGGCTGAAGCTTTCTTT.

The count of this clone is one. V usage is TRBV5-1 and J usage is TRBJ2-5; the match to TRBD2 covers 10 bases. CDR1 and CDR2 from the germline V gene are SGHRS and YFSETQ. This CDR3 has 16 residues. V dropped 0 bases and J dropped 4; count of bases not matched to a gene: 6. The CDR3 loop reads CASSLAAGGGTETQYF. In DNA form, the CDR3 reads TGCGCCAGCAGCTTGGCAGCGGGAGGGGGGACAGAGACCCAGTACTTC.

V gene TRBV27 combines with J gene TRBJ2-7; no firm D call. Germline V lookup: CDR1 MNHEY, CDR2 SMNVEV (reference sequence). Trimming stripped 0 bases from V and 3 bases from J, with 9 bases between. There are 14 residues in the CDR3. CDR3: CASSLSKELYEQYF. In DNA form, the CDR3 reads TGTGCCAGCAGTTTATCTAAGGAGCTCTACGAGCAGTACTTC.

Judged by abundance, this clone is medium-sized. V and J are TRBV6-5 and TRBJ2-7; 14 positions agree with TRBD2. J lost 5 bases, V lost 8 bases, and 8 bases had no gene match. The germline V gene encodes CDR1 MNHEY and CDR2 SVGAGI. The CDR3 has 15 residues. The CDR3 here is CASHFGTSGSHEQYF. DNA of the CDR3: TGTGCCAGCCACTTCGGGACTAGCGGGAGCCACGAGCAGTACTTC.

The chain combines TRBV10-3 with TRBJ2-1; 11 bases agree with TRBD2. CDR1 and CDR2 from the germline V gene are ENHRY and SYGVKD. The CDR3 consists of 15 residues. The V segment lost 6 bases and the J segment 4 bases; nucleotides outside the gene matches: 5. The CDR3 loop reads CAIRRLAGSYNEQFF. As DNA, the CDR3 is TGTGCCATCAGAAGACTAGCGGGATCATACAATGAGCAGTTCTTC.

J is TRBJ2-2 and V is TRBV5-1; 7 nucleotides align to TRBD2. The trim removed 4 bases at V and 7 bases at J, leaving 10 bases unmatched. The CDR3 spans 15 residues. CDR1 and CDR2 (germline): SGHRS, YFSETQ. The CDR3 spells CASSPFAGEGGELFF. The CDR3 bases are TGCGCCAGCAGCCCCTTCGCGGGAGAGGGCGGGGAGCTGTTTTTT. Full variable domain (remainder filled in from reference TRBV5-1 and TRBJ2-2): KAGVTQTPRYLIKTRGQQVTLSCSPISGHRSVSWYQQTPGQGLQFLFEYFSETQRNKGNFPGRFSGRQFSNSRSEMNVSTLELGDSALYLCASSPFAGEGGELFFGEGSRLTVL.

The genes are TRBV21-1 and TRBJ1-1. TRBV21-1 is listed as a pseudogene. The CDR3 is 14 amino acids. The CDR3 nucleotides read TGTGCCAGCAGCGGGTCGGCGGAGAACACTGAAGCTTTCTTT. Translating it yields CASSGSAENTEAFF.

This chain joins TRBV5-1 and TRBJ2-1, with TRBD1 identical over 10 bases. The CDR3 runs to 17 residues. The V gene's germline CDR1 is SGHRS and CDR2 YFSETQ. Trimming at V came to 2 bases and at J to 2 bases, leaving 7 bases not matched to a gene. The CDR3 spells CASSFYSGTGAYNEQFF. The CDR3 coding sequence is TGCGCCAGCAGCTTTTACTCCGGGACAGGGGCCTACAATGAGCAGTTCTTC.

The chain employs TRBV19 and TRBJ1-4; D remains unclear. V was clipped by 3 bases and J by 8 bases, with 10 bases between them. The CDR3 runs to 13 residues. Germline-derived CDR1 and CDR2 are LNHDA and SQIVND (reference sequence). CDR3 DNA: TGTGCCAGTAGTATCTCGGACGGGGAAAAACTGTTTTTT. Residues: CASSISDGEKLFF.

Only a few counts were recorded for this clone. For the CDR3, the DNA is TGTGCCAGCTCCCTACCAATGGGAGCGCAGTACTTC. Translating it yields CASSLPMGAQYF. The chain is built from TRBV18 and TRBJ2-7; weak D call: TRBD2 (5 bases). Germline lookup yields CDR1 KGHSH and CDR2 LQKENI. The CDR3 covers 12 residues. Between the trimmed V and J ends, which lost 6 bases and 9 bases, there was a span of 15 bases.

V gene TRBV10-2 combines with J gene TRBJ1-1, with TRBD1 matching over 7 bases. The V and J ends lost 6 bases and 1 base, in that order; junction bases with no gene match: 2. Germline CDR1 is WSHSY and CDR2 is SAAADI. The CDR3 runs to 13 residues. The DNA for the CDR3 is TGCGCCAGCAGAGGGACAGCGAACACTGAAGCTTTCTTT. This encodes CASRGTANTEAFF.

The CDR3 protein is CASSLTQRARGNTIYF. CDR3 DNA sequence: TGTGCCAGCAGCCTAACCCAGAGGGCGCGTGGAAACACCATATATTTT. V is TRBV3-1 (or the pseudogene TRBV3-2) and J is TRBJ1-3; D remains unclear. The CDR3 length is 16 residues. Germline V lookup: CDR1 LGHDT, CDR2 YNNKEL (reference sequence). Trimming removed 4 bases at V and 3 bases at J, with 16 bases between.

A remark on this clone: This specimen includes other DNA sequences encoding the same CDR3. V is TRBV14 and J is TRBJ2-1; D remains ambiguous. Looked up from germline, CDR1 is SGHDN and CDR2 is FVKESK. CDR3 size: 11 residues. Trimming stripped 3 bases from V and 7 bases from J, with 4 bases between. The CDR3 here is CASSQGNEQFF. CDR3 nucleotides: TGTGCCAGCAGCCAGGGGAATGAGCAGTTCTTC. The full variable domain, with the rest looked up from reference TRBV14 and TRBJ2-1, is EAGVTQFPSHSVIEKGQTVTLRCDPISGHDNLYWYRRVMGKEIKFLLHFVKESKQDESGMPNNRFLAERTGGTYSTLKVQPAELEDSGVYFCASSQGNEQFFGPGTRLTVL.